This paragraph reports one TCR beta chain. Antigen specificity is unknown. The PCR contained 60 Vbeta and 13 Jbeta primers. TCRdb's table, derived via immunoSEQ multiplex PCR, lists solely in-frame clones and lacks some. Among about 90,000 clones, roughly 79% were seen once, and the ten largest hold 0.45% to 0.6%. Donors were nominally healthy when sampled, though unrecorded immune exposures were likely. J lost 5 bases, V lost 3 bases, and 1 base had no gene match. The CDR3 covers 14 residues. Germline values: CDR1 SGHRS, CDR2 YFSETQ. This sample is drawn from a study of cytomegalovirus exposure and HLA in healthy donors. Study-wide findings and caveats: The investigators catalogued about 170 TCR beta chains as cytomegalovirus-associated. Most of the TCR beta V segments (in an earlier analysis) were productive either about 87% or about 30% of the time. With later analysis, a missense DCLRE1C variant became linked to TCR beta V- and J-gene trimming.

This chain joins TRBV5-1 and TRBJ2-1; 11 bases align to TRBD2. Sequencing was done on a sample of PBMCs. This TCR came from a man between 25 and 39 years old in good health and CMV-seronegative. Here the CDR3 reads CASSSLAGDNEQFF. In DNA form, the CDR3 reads TGCGCCAGCAGCTCACTAGCGGGGGACAATGAGCAGTTCTTC.